Listed below are T cell receptor beta chains from one sample, sequenced in a study of T-cell memory formation after mild COVID-19. TCRdb reprocessed the 5' RACE reads with MiXCR, giving one entry per CDR3 protein. The sample has fewer than 200,000 distinct CDR3 sequences, approximately 17% seen once. Sequenced material: PBMCs or a T cell subset sorted from them (not recorded which). Receptor source: a man aged 18 to 35 who had mild COVID-19 (a few samples of this study predate the infection). Cell type and time point are not known. The CDR3 runs from the conserved cysteine through the conserved F or W. The D gene is left open where the match is weak. Size values are once, few and many counts, or a class for expanded clones, and some rows have none.

>TRBJ2-5|TRBV5-6|few|.
CASSFGPYQETQYF
TGTGCCAGCAGCTTTGGGCCTTACCAAGAGACCCAGTACTTC
>TRBJ1-2|TRBV7-2|.|.
CASSLGGLYGYTF
TGTGCCAGCAGCTTAGGAGGCCTCTATGGCTACACCTTC
>TRBJ2-7|TRBV11-2|.|TRBD2
CASSLVSSGAYEQYF
TGTGCCAGCAGCTTAGTGTCTAGCGGGGCCTACGAGCAGTACTTC
>TRBJ1-6|TRBV7-9|few|.
CASSLGSNSPLHF
TGTGCCAGCAGCTTAGGATCGAATTCACCCCTCCACTTT
>TRBJ2-3|TRBV7-9|.|.
CASTKRRGPGLDTQYF
TGTGCCAGCACCAAAAGGCGGGGCCCCGGACTCGATACGCAGTATTTT
>TRBJ1-6|TRBV5-1|.|.
CASSLGQANSPLHF
TGCGCCAGCAGCTTGGGACAGGCGAATTCACCCCTCCACTTT
>TRBJ1-3|TRBV7-3|many|TRBD1
CASSLDRGGNTIYF
TGTGCCAGCAGCTTGGACAGGGGGGGAAACACCATATATTTT
>TRBJ2-5|TRBV11-2|few|.
CASSLEEGGSLGTQYF
TGTGCCAGCAGCTTAGAGGAGGGGGGGAGTCTCGGGACCCAGTACTTC
>TRBJ2-2|TRBV5-1|few|.
CASSPRGTGELFF
TGCGCCAGCAGCCCCCGTGGCACCGGGGAGCTGTTTTTT
>TRBJ1-1|TRBV7-3|.|.
CASSPGQANTEAFF
TGTGCCAGCAGCCCGGGGCAGGCGAACACTGAAGCTTTCTTT